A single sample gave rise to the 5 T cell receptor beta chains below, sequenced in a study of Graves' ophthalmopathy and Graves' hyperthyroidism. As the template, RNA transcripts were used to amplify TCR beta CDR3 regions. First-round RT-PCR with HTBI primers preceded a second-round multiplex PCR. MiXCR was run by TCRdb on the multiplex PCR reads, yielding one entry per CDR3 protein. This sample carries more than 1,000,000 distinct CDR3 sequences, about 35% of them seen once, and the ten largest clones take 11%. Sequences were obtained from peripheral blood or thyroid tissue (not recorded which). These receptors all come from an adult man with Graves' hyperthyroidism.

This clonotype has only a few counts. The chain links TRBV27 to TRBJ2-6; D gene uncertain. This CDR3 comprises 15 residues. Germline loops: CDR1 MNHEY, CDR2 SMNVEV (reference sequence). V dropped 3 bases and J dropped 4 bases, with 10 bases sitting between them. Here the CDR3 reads CASSFWESGANVLTF. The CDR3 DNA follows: TGTGCCAGCAGTTTCTGGGAATCCGGGGCCAACGTCCTGACTTTC.

CDR3 in DNA: TGTGCCAGCAGCCAAGGGGCTCTAGCGGGAGATCTCCGCCAAGAGACCCAGTACTTC. It is translated as CASSQGALAGDLRQETQYF. The chain joins TRBV14 to TRBJ2-5, with TRBD2 identical over 10 bases. J was trimmed by 1 base and V by 1 base; bases with no gene match: 12. The CDR3 is 19 residues long. Per germline, CDR1 SGHDN and CDR2 FVKESK.

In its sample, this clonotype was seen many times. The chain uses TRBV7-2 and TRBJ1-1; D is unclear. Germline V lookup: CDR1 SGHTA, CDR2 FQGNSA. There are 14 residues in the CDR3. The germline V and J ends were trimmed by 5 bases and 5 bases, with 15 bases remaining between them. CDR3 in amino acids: CASSVRARGTEAFF. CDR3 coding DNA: TGTGCCAGCAGCGTTAGGGCGCGGGGTACTGAAGCTTTCTTT.

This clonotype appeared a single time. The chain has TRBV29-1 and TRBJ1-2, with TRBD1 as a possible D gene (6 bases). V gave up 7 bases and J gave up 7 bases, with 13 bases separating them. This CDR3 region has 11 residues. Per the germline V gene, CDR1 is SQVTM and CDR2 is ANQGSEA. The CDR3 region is CSGTGLSGYTF. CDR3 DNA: TGCAGCGGCACAGGGCTCTCTGGCTACACCTTC.

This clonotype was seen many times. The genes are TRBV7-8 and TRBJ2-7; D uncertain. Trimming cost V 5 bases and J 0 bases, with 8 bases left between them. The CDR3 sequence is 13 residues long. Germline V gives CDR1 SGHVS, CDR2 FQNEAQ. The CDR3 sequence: CASSPLDSYEQYF. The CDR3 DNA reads TGTGCCAGCAGCCCCCTCGACTCCTACGAGCAGTACTTC. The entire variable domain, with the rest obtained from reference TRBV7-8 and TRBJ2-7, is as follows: GAGVSQSPRYKVAKRGQDVALRCDPISGHVSLFWYQQALGQGPEFLTYFQNEAQLDKSGLPSDRFFAERPEGSVSTLKIQRTQQEDSAVYLCASSPLDSYEQYFGPGTRLTVT.